This TCR beta chain was retrieved from a study of T cell responses to AZD1222 COVID-19 vaccine. Notes on the study in general: It should be noted that donors were predominantly white British and more often female, and clonal diversity was possibly underestimated. There were repertoire samples only from the period after the peak T cell response. Spike-specific TCRs gained breadth and depth after people received two AZD1222 doses.

As to this clone: Its antigen is still unknown.

TCRdb keeps only in-frame clones here, not all; method: immunoSEQ multiplex PCR. The repertoire holds some 150,000 clones, around 87% seen once, with about a tenth in the top ten. J lost 9 bases, V lost 2 bases, and 8 bases had no gene match. Germline CDR1 MNHEY, CDR2 SVGAGI. CDR3 length: 14 amino acids. The specimen comprised peripheral blood, sampled 28 days after the second AZD1222 dose. The receptor was isolated from an adult who received the AZD1222 COVID-19 vaccine. The V call is TRBV6-5, the J call TRBJ2-7; 9 bases align to TRBD2. CDR3 in amino acids: CASSYRGLASAQYF. The CDR3 region has the DNA TGTGCCAGCAGTTACCGGGGACTAGCCTCTGCGCAGTACTTC.